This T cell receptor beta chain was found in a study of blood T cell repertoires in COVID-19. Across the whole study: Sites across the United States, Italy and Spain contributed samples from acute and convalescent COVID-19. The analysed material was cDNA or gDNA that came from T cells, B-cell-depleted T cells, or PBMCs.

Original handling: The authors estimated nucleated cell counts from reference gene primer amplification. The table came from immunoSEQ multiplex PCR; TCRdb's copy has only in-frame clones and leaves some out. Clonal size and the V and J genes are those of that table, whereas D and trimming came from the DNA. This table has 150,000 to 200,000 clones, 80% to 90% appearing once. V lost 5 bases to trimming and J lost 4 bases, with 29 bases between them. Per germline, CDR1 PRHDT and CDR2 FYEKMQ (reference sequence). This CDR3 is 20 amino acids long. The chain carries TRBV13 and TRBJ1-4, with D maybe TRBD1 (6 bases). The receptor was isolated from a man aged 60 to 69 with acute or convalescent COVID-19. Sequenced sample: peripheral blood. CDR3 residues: CASSRYQQGSIGRRNEKLFF. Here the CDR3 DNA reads TGTGCCAGCAGCCGTTACCAACAGGGTTCTATCGGACGCCGTAATGAAAAACTGTTTTTT.